This T cell receptor beta chain was recorded in a study of cytomegalovirus exposure and HLA in healthy donors. Using immunoSEQ multiplex PCR, the repertoire was profiled, and TCRdb retains in-frame clones only, with some absent. The data hold about 120,000 clones, with about 92% observed a single time. This CDR3 has 16 residues. V was pared by 4 bases and J by 2 bases, with 7 bases of the junction left unmatched. Germline V gene sequence: CDR1 SGHRS, CDR2 YFSETQ. The donors formed part of the roughly 120-subject validation cohort, distinct from the roughly 700-subject first cohort. This chain joins TRBV5-1 and TRBJ2-3, with 10 bases lining up with TRBD2. The TCR sequence derives from a young woman in good health and CMV-seronegative. The sequenced sample consisted of PBMCs. DNA of the CDR3: TGCGCCAGCAGCATACCAGCGGGGGGGCCCACAGATACGCAGTATTTT. Its protein product is CASSIPAGGPTDTQYF.